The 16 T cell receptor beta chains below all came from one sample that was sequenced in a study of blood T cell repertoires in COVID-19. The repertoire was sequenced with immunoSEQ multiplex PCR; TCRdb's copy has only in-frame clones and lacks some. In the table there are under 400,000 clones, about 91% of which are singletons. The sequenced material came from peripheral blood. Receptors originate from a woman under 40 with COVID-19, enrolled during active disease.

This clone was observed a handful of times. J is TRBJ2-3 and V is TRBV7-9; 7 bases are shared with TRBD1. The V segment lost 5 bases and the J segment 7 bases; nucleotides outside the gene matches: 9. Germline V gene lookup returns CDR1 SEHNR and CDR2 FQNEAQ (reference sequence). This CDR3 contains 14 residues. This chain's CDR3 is CASSHTEGGHTQYF. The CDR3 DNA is TGTGCCAGCAGCCACACTGAAGGGGGCCATACGCAGTATTTT.

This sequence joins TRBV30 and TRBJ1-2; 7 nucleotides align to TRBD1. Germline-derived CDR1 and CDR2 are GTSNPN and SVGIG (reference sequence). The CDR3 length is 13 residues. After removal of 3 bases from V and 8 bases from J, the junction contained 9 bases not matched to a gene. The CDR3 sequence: CAWRPGQLRGYTF. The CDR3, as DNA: TGTGCCTGGAGGCCGGGACAGCTCCGCGGCTACACCTTC.

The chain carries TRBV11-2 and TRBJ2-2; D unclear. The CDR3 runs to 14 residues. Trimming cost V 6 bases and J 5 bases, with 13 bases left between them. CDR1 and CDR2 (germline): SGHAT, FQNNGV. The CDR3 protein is CASRPGFQTGELFF. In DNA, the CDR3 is TGTGCCAGCAGGCCCGGGTTCCAAACCGGGGAGCTGTTTTTT.

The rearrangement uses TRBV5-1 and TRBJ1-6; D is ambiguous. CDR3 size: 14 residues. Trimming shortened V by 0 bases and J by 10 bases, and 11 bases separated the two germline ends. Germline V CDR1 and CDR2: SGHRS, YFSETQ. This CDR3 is CASSLAGGHSPLHF. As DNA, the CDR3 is TGCGCCAGCAGCTTGGCAGGAGGGCACTCACCCCTCCACTTT.

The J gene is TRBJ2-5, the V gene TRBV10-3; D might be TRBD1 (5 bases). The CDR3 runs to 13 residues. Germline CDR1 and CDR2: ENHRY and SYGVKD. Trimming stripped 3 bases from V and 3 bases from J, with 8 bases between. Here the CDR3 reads CAISDRVEETQYF. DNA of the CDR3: TGTGCCATCAGTGACAGGGTGGAAGAGACCCAGTACTTC.

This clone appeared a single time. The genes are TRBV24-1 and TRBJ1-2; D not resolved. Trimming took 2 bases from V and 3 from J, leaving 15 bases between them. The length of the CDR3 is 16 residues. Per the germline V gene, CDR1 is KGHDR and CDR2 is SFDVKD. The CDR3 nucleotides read TGTGCCACCAGTGATTCGCCCGCGGCGAACCACTATGGCTACACCTTC. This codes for CATSDSPAANHYGYTF.

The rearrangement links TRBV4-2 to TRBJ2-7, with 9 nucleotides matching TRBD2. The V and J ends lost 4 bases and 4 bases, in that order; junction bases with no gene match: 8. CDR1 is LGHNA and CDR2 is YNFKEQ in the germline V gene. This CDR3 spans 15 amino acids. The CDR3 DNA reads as TGTGCCAGCAGCCTACTAGCGGGTCAGGCTTACGAGCAGTACTTC. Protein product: CASSLLAGQAYEQYF.

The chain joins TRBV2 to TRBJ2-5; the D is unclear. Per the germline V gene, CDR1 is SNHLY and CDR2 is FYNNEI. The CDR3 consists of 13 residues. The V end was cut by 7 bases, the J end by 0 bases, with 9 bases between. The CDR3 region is CASNPSHQETQYF. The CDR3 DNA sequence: TGTGCCAGCAACCCGAGCCACCAAGAGACCCAGTACTTC.

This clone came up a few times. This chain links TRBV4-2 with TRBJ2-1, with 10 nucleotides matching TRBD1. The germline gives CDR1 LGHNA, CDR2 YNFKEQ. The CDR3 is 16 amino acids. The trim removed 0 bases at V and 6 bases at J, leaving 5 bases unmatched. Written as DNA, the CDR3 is TGTGCCAGCAGCCAAGAGACCGGGACAGGGGCCAATGAGCAGTTCTTC. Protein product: CASSQETGTGANEQFF.

CDR3 region: CAIGLTLAGGAPQYF. CDR3 bases: TGTGCCATCGGCCTAACTCTAGCGGGGGGGGCACCGCAGTATTTT. V gene TRBV27 combines with J gene TRBJ2-3; 12 bases are a match to TRBD2. Per the germline V gene, CDR1 is MNHEY and CDR2 is SMNVEV (reference sequence). This CDR3 region has 15 residues. Trimming removed 10 bases from V and 10 bases from J; junction bases left unmatched: 15.

CDR3 in DNA: TGTGCCAGCAGCCAAAGCGGGGGGAACATACCTGGCTACACCTTC. Its protein is CASSQSGGNIPGYTF. The chain carries TRBV5-6 and TRBJ1-2, with D possibly matching TRBD1 (5 bases). Germline V CDR1 and CDR2: SGHDT, YYEEEE. This CDR3 has 15 amino acids. The V end lost 4 bases, the J end lost 7 bases, and 20 bases lay between the germline ends.

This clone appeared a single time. The CDR3 nucleotides are TGTGCCAGCAGAGCGGGACACAACGAGCAGTACTTC. This gives the protein CASRAGHNEQYF. The gene calls are TRBV6-6 and TRBJ2-7; D may be TRBD2 (7 bases). V was cut by 6 bases and J by 5 bases, with 11 bases left in between. The CDR3 loop spans 12 amino acids. Germline V gives CDR1 MNHNY, CDR2 SVGAGI (reference sequence).

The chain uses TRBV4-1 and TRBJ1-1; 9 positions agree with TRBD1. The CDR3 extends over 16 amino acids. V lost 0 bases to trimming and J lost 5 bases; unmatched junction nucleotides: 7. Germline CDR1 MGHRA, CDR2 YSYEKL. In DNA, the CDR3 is TGCGCCAGCAGCCAAGATAAGACAGGGGGTAGAACTGAAGCTTTCTTT. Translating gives CASSQDKTGGRTEAFF.

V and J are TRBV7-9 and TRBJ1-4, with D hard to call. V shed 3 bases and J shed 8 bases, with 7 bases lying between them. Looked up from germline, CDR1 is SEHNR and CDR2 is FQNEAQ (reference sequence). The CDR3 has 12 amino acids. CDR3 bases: TGTGCCAGCAGCTTGGTTGAGGAAAAACTGTTTTTT. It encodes CASSLVEEKLFF.

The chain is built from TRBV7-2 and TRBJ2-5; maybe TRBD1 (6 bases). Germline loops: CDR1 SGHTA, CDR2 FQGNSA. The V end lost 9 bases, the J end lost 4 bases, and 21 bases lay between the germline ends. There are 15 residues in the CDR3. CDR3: CASGDPDRHPETQYF. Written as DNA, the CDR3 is TGTGCCAGTGGGGATCCGGACAGACACCCAGAGACCCAGTACTTC. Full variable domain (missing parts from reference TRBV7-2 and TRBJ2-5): GAGVSQSPSNKVTEKGKDVELRCDPISGHTALYWYRQSLGQGLEFLIYFQGNSAPDKSGLPSDRFSAERTGGSVSTLTIQRTQQEDSAVYLCASGDPDRHPETQYFGPGTRLLVL.

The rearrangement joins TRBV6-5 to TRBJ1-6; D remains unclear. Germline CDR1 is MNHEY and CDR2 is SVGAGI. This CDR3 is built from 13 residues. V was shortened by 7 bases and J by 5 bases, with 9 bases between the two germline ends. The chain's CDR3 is CASKTTDNSPLHF. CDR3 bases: TGTGCCAGCAAGACAACTGATAATTCACCCCTCCACTTT.